This TCR beta chain stems from a study of CD4+ T cells in melanoma (dated 2022 in TCRdb). With respect to the entire study: Neoantigen-specific CD4+ T cells in human melanoma were what the study investigated.

The donors were people with melanoma. In the case of this clone: What antigen it recognizes has not been identified. Per-base qualities were not stored, and no clone one base away is much larger.

Results the study describes overall, beyond this receptor: The report described a correlation between neoantigen-specific CD4+ T cells and the function of CD8+ T cells, macrophages and B cells. Diverse differentiation states were reported to be shown by neoantigen-specific CD4+ T cells in melanoma.

The CDR3 runs 16 residues from the cysteine to the phenylalanine. Here the CDR3 DNA is all that survives: 48 bases in frame from base 1. Trimming costs V 6 bases and J 0 bases, and their ends lie 12 bases apart. The germline V gene provides CDR1 SNHLY and CDR2 FYNNEI. Library preparation used the immunoSEQ multiplex PCR assay. TCRdb's version of the immuneACCESS table is confined to in-frame rearrangements and falls short of the full clone set. An unresolved V gene accounts for under half of the shortfall where checked; the remainder is of unknown origin. This sample holds some 110,000 clones; roughly 90% were observed only once. The top ten hold approximately 3.5% of the sample.

The chain employs TRBV2 and TRBJ2-6, with TRBD1 perhaps the D gene, on 5 matching bases. The sample comprised peripheral blood. The clonotype was recovered from a human donor with melanoma. The DNA is as follows: TGTGCCAGCAGGTCCTCCAGGGACTCTGGGGCCAACGTCCTGACTTTC. Its protein is CASRSSRDSGANVLTF.